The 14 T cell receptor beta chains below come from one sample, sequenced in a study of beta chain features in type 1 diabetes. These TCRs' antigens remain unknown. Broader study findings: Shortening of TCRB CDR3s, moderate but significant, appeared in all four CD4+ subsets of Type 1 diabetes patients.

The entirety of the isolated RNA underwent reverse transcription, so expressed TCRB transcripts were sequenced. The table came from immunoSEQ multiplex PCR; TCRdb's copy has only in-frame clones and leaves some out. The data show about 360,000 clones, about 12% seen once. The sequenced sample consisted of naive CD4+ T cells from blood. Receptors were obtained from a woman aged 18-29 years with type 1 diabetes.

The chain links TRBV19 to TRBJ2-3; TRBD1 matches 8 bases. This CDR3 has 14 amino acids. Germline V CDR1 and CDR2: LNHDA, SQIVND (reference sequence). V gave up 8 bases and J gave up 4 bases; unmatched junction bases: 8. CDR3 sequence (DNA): TGTGCCAGTCGGGTTCAGGGGGCTTCAGATACGCAGTATTTT. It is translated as CASRVQGASDTQYF.

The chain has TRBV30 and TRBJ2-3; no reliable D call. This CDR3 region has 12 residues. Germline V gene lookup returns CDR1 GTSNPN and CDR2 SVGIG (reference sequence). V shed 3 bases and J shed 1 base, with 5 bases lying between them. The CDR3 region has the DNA TGTGCCTGGAGCTCTGGCACAGATACGCAGTATTTT. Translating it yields CAWSSGTDTQYF.

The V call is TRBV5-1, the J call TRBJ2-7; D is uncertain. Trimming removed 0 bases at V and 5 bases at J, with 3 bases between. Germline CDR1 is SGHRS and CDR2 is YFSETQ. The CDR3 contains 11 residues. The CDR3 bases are TGCGCCAGCAGCTTGGCTGACGAGCAGTACTTC. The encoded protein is CASSLADEQYF. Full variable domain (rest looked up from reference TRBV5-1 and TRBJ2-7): KAGVTQTPRYLIKTRGQQVTLSCSPISGHRSVSWYQQTPGQGLQFLFEYFSETQRNKGNFPGRFSGRQFSNSRSEMNVSTLELGDSALYLCASSLADEQYFGPGTRLTVT.

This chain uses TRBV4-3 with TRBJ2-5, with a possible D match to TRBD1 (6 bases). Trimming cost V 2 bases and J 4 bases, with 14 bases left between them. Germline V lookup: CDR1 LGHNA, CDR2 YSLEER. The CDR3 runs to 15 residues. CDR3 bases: TGCGCCAGCAGCCAATCAGGGGCAACAGGAGAGACCCAGTACTTC. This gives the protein CASSQSGATGETQYF.

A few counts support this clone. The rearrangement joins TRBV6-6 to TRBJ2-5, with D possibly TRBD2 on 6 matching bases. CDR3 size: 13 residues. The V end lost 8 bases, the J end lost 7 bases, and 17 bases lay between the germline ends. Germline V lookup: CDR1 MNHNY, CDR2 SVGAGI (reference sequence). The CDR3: CASGRTFEWTQYF. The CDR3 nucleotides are TGTGCCAGCGGGAGGACTTTTGAATGGACCCAGTACTTC.

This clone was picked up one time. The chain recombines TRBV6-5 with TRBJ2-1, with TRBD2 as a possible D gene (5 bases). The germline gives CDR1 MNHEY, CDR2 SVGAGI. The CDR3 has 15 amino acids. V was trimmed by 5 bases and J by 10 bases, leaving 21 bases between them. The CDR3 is CASSAPSLGPGEQFF. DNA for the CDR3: TGTGCCAGCAGTGCCCCTTCGTTAGGGCCGGGGGAGCAGTTCTTC.

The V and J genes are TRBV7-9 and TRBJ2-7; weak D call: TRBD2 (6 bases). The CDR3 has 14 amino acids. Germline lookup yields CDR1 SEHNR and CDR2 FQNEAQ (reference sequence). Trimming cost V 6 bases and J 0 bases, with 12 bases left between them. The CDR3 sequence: CASRGRNVSYEQYF. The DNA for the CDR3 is TGTGCCAGCAGGGGGAGGAACGTCTCCTACGAGCAGTACTTC.

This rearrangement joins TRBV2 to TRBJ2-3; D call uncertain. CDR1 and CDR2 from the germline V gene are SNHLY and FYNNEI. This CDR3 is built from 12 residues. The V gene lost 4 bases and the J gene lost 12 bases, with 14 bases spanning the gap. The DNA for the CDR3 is TGTGCCAGCAGTGTTACCCTAGAAGACCAGTATTTT. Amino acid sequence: CASSVTLEDQYF.

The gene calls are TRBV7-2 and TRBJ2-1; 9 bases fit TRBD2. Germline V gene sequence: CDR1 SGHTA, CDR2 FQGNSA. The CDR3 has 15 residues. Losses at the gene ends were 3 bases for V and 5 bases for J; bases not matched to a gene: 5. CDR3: CASSLAGGRNNEQFF. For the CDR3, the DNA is TGTGCCAGCAGCTTGGCGGGGGGGCGGAACAATGAGCAGTTCTTC.

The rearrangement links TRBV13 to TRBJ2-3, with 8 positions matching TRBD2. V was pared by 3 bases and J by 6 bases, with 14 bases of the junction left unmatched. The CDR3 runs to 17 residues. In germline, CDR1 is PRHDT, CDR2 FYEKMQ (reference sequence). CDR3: CASSFPLSGGAVDTQYF. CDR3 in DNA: TGTGCCAGCAGCTTCCCACTGTCCGGGGGGGCCGTGGATACGCAGTATTTT.

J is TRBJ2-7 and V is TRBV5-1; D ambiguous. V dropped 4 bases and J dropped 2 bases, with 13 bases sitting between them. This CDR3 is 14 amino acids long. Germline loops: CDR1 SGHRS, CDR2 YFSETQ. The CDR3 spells CASSHSPSAYEQYF. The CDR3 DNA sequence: TGCGCCAGCAGCCACTCCCCTTCGGCCTACGAGCAGTACTTC.

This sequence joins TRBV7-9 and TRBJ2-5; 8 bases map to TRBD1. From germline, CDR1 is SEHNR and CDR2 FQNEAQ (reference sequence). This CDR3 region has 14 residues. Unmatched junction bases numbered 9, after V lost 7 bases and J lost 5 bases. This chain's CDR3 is CASKNQGAGETQYF. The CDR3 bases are TGTGCCAGCAAAAATCAGGGGGCAGGGGAGACCCAGTACTTC.

The CDR3 DNA reads as TGCAGCGGACAGGGCAATAGTAATGAAAAACTGTTTTTT. This codes for CSGQGNSNEKLFF. This sequence joins TRBV29-1 and TRBJ1-4; 7 nucleotides match TRBD1. The CDR3 extends over 13 amino acids. CDR1 is SQVTM, CDR2 ANQGSEA, per germline. V gave up 7 bases and J gave up 4 bases; unmatched junction bases: 6.

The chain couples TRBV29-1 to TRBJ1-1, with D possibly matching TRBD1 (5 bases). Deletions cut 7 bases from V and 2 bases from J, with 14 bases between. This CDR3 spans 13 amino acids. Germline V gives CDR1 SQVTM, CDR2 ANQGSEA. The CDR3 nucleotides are TGCAGCGCCTCGGGAGGGGCTAACACTGAAGCTTTCTTT. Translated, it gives CSASGGANTEAFF.